One sample yielded the 22 T cell receptor beta chains listed below, sequenced in a study of siplizumab effects on memory and regulatory T cells. Profiling relied on immunoSEQ multiplex PCR, and the TCRdb table lists in-frame clones only, not all of them. The profile covers roughly 26,000 clones, with about 79% appearing a single time and more than 20% taken by the ten largest. The sequencing input was memory CD4+ T cells sorted from blood. The receptors derive from a human donor in good health.

This clone appeared once. The chain recombines TRBV7-8 with TRBJ2-1; 9 bases match TRBD2. The trim removed 5 bases at V and 6 bases at J, leaving 8 bases unmatched. The germline gives CDR1 SGHVS, CDR2 FQNEAQ. The CDR3 loop spans 15 amino acids. The CDR3 is CASSAAFSGSNEQFF. In nucleotides, the CDR3 is TGTGCCAGCAGCGCCGCGTTTAGCGGGAGCAATGAGCAGTTCTTC.

The chain couples TRBV4-2 to TRBJ2-2; D not resolved. The length of the CDR3 is 16 residues. Germline V gene sequence: CDR1 LGHNA, CDR2 YNFKEQ. V was clipped by 2 bases and J by 7 bases, with 17 bases between them. For the CDR3, the DNA is TGTGCCAGCAGCCAAAACCCAGTGGGGTCTGGCGGGGAGCTGTTTTTT. Amino acids: CASSQNPVGSGGELFF.

The chain combines TRBV30 with TRBJ1-2; TRBD1 aligns across 7 bases. V lost 1 base, J lost 2 bases, and 1 base stayed unmatched. Germline V gene lookup returns CDR1 GTSNPN and CDR2 SVGIG (reference sequence). The CDR3 has 13 amino acids. CDR3 in DNA: TGTGCCTGGAGTGAGACAGGGAACTATGGCTACACCTTC. As protein: CAWSETGNYGYTF.

The chain employs TRBV19 and TRBJ2-3, with D unclear. There are 10 residues in the CDR3. Trimming shortened V by 5 bases and J by 6 bases, and 3 bases separated the two germline ends. Germline assignment: CDR1 LNHDA and CDR2 SQIVND (reference sequence). The CDR3: CASSGDTQYF. The CDR3 DNA reads as TGTGCCAGTAGTGGGGATACGCAGTATTTT.

The chain recombines TRBV7-2 with TRBJ2-3, with TRBD2 matching 11 bases. CDR3 length equals 14 residues. V lost 5 bases to trimming and J lost 7 bases; unmatched junction nucleotides: 5. The germline CDR1 and CDR2 sequences are SGHTA and FQGNSA. The CDR3 region has the DNA TGTGCCAGCAGCAGTAGCGGGAGGGCTAATACGCAGTATTTT. Translating gives CASSSSGRANTQYF.

About this clone: Other DNA sequences in this sample translate to the same CDR3. The gene calls are TRBV5-5 and TRBJ1-3; the D is unclear. The CDR3 contains 14 residues. Trimming shortened V by 0 bases and J by 1 base, and 5 bases separated the two germline ends. Looked up from germline, CDR1 is SGHKS and CDR2 is YYEKEE (reference sequence). This chain's CDR3 is CASSLGGSGNTIYF. CDR3 in DNA: TGTGCCAGCAGCTTGGGAGGGTCTGGAAACACCATATATTTT.

The V gene is TRBV6-5, the J gene TRBJ1-5, with unresolved D. The germline V and J ends were trimmed by 5 bases and 4 bases, with 9 bases remaining between them. The CDR3 is made up of 13 amino acids. CDR1 and CDR2 (germline): MNHEY, SVGAGI. The CDR3 DNA sequence: TGTGCCAGCAGTATCAGTTGGAATCAGCCCCAGCATTTT. Residues: CASSISWNQPQHF.

V and J are TRBV4-2 and TRBJ2-7; D unclear. Per germline, CDR1 LGHNA and CDR2 YNFKEQ. The CDR3 length is 14 residues. Trimming removed 0 bases at V and 2 bases at J, with 8 bases between. This chain's CDR3 is CASSQDGAAYEQYF. CDR3 DNA: TGTGCCAGCAGCCAAGACGGTGCAGCCTACGAGCAGTACTTC.

This clone appeared a few times. V and J are TRBV28 and TRBJ1-1, with 7 bases identical to TRBD1. After removal of 2 bases from V and 2 bases from J, the junction contained 2 bases not matched to a gene. This CDR3 has 14 amino acids. From germline, CDR1 is MDHEN and CDR2 SYDVKM. The CDR3 DNA reads as TGTGCCAGCAGTTTAGGAGGGGGCAACACTGAAGCTTTCTTT. Protein sequence: CASSLGGGNTEAFF.

The chain joins TRBV12-5 to TRBJ1-5; D unresolved. The V gene lost 5 bases and the J gene lost 4 bases, with 9 bases spanning the gap. CDR1 and CDR2 (germline): LGHNT, FRNRAP. The CDR3 contains 13 residues. In DNA, the CDR3 is TGTGCTAGTGGTCCCAGCGGGAATCAGCCCCAGCATTTT. The encoded protein is CASGPSGNQPQHF.

This chain connects TRBV11-2 to TRBJ2-1, with 9 bases that match TRBD2. CDR1 is SGHAT and CDR2 is FQNNGV in the germline V gene. The CDR3 consists of 15 residues. V was clipped by 5 bases and J by 0 bases; unmatched bases: 2. The CDR3 DNA is TGTGCCAGCAGCGTTAGCGGGAGCTCCTACAATGAGCAGTTCTTC. Translation: CASSVSGSSYNEQFF.

This rearrangement joins TRBV10-2 to TRBJ2-1; TRBD1 aligns across 8 bases. The CDR3 extends over 15 amino acids. V shed 4 bases and J 2 bases; nucleotides not matched to a gene: 4. The germline CDR1 and CDR2 sequences are WSHSY and SAAADI. The CDR3 loop reads CASSVDRDAYNEQFF. The CDR3 bases are TGCGCCAGCAGTGTGGACAGGGACGCCTACAATGAGCAGTTCTTC.

The gene calls are TRBV11-3 and TRBJ1-2; D perhaps matches TRBD1 (5 bases). The CDR3 extends over 14 amino acids. Germline lookup yields CDR1 SGHNT and CDR2 YENEEA. Trimming shortened V by 5 bases and J by 7 bases, and 17 bases separated the two germline ends. The DNA of the CDR3 is TGTGCCAGCAGCCAGTCGGGCAGGGTGGGTGGCTACACCTTC. This sequence encodes CASSQSGRVGGYTF. Full variable domain (rest looked up from reference TRBV11-3 and TRBJ1-2): EAGVVQSPRYKIIEKKQPVAFWCNPISGHNTLYWYLQNLGQGPELLIRYENEEAVDDSQLPKDRFSAERLKGVDSTLKIQPAELGDSAVYLCASSQSGRVGGYTFGSGTRLTVV.

V is TRBV12-5 and J is TRBJ2-2; D is perhaps TRBD2 (5 bases). V was trimmed by 5 bases and J by 7 bases, leaving 14 bases between them. Germline V gives CDR1 LGHNT, CDR2 FRNRAP. The CDR3 loop spans 14 amino acids. CDR3 region: CASGPRDGDGELFF. CDR3 bases: TGTGCTAGTGGTCCACGGGATGGTGACGGGGAGCTGTTTTTT. Filled out from reference TRBV12-5 and TRBJ2-2, the complete variable domain reads DARVTQTPRHKVTEMGQEVTMRCQPILGHNTVFWYRQTMMQGLELLAYFRNRAPLDDSGMPKDRFSAEMPDATLATLKIQPSEPRDSAVYFCASGPRDGDGELFFGEGSRLTVL.

The chain has TRBV11-3 and TRBJ1-3; no definite D call. The CDR3 contains 15 residues. Looked up from germline, CDR1 is SGHNT and CDR2 is YENEEA. With 5 bases removed from V and 0 bases from J, the gap between germline ends came to 11 bases. CDR3 in DNA: TGTGCCAGCAGCGGGCACTCGCTCTCTGGAAACACCATATATTTT. It codes for CASSGHSLSGNTIYF.

The sample holds a few counts of this clone. V gene TRBV29-1 combines with J gene TRBJ1-1; D remains ambiguous. This CDR3 spans 12 amino acids. Germline V gives CDR1 SQVTM, CDR2 ANQGSEA. V lost 7 bases and J 3 bases, leaving 12 bases between the germline ends. The CDR3 DNA is TGCAGCGCCGTGCTGGGAGACACTGAAGCTTTCTTT. This sequence encodes CSAVLGDTEAFF.

The chain links TRBV28 to TRBJ1-5, with D tentatively TRBD1 (5 bases). Trimming stripped 10 bases from V and 3 bases from J, with 16 bases between. From germline, CDR1 is MDHEN and CDR2 SYDVKM. The length of the CDR3 is 14 residues. CDR3 DNA: TGTGCCATCGGAGGACACGTAAACAATCAGCCCCAGCATTTT. Residues: CAIGGHVNNQPQHF.

The chain has TRBV29-1 and TRBJ1-3; no reliable D call. Trimming shortened V by 4 bases and J by 0 bases, and 4 bases separated the two germline ends. This CDR3 is 12 amino acids long. Germline CDR1 is SQVTM and CDR2 is ANQGSEA. The CDR3 sequence is CSVVSSGNTIYF. The CDR3 nucleotides read TGCAGCGTTGTGTCCTCTGGAAACACCATATATTTT.

This clone was observed a few times. This chain connects TRBV7-2 to TRBJ2-3, with D possibly TRBD1 on 6 matching bases. The CDR3 length is 12 residues. Looked up from germline, CDR1 is SGHTA and CDR2 is FQGNSA. Trimming removed 5 bases at V and 15 bases at J, with 18 bases between. The CDR3 DNA reads as TGTGCCAGCAGCGAAACAGGGATCCACCTATATTTT. Protein sequence: CASSETGIHLYF.

The chain couples TRBV2 to TRBJ1-1; no reliable D call. Per germline, CDR1 SNHLY and CDR2 FYNNEI. Trimming pared 1 base from V and 5 bases from J, leaving 11 bases between. The CDR3 contains 14 residues. DNA of the CDR3: TGTGCCAGCAGTGAAGACGGCAGGCTGACTGAAGCTTTCTTT. This translates into CASSEDGRLTEAFF.

The chain links TRBV28 to TRBJ2-3; D possibly matches TRBD1 or TRBD2 (5 bases each). The CDR3 has 15 amino acids. Germline CDR1 and CDR2: MDHEN and SYDVKM. V gave up 6 bases and J gave up 2 bases, with 15 bases separating them. Here the CDR3 DNA reads TGTGCCAGCAGGGAGACCGGGACCCCCACAGATACGCAGTATTTT. Translating it yields CASRETGTPTDTQYF.

The V gene is TRBV30, the J gene TRBJ1-5, with D perhaps matching TRBD1 (5 bases). The germline V and J ends were trimmed by 0 bases and 5 bases, with 11 bases remaining between them. Germline assignment: CDR1 GTSNPN and CDR2 SVGIG (reference sequence). The CDR3 consists of 14 residues. CDR3 bases: TGTGCCTGGAGTGTCGGCAGGGTGGATCAGCCCCAGCATTTT. Its translation is CAWSVGRVDQPQHF.